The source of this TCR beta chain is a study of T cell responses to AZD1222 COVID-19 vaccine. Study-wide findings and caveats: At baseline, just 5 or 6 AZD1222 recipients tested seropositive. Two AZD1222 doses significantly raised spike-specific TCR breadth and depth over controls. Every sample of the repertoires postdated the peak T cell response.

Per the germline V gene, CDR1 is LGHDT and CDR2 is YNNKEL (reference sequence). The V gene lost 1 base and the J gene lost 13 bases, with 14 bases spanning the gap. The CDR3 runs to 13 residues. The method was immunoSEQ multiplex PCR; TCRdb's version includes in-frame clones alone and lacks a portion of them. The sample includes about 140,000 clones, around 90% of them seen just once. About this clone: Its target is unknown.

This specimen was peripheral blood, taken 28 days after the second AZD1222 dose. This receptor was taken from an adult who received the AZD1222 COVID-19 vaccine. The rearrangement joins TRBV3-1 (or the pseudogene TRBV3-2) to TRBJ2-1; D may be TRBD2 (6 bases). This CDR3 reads CASSQGDSSRQFF. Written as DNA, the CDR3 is TGTGCCAGCAGCCAAGGGGACTCGAGTCGTCAGTTCTTC.